This T cell receptor (beta chain) was identified in a study of blood T cell repertoires in COVID-19 (TCRdb year 2020). Broadly, across the study: Collaborator samples came from the United States, Italy and Spain and covered acute and convalescent phases of COVID-19. Nearly every sample came with metadata listing a de-identified subject ID, COVID-19 status, age in years and sex. Where available, HLA class I and class II types were taken from metadata supplied by the sample provider and were not determined by assay-based typing. The prospective study material was composed of cDNA or gDNA derived from T cells, B-cell-depleted T cells, or PBMCs. The samples were drawn from the first 160 participants of the ongoing ImmuneRACE study and from roughly 1,300 subjects provided by 6 global collaborators. Deeply sampled blood TCRbeta repertoires from subjects exposed to, actively infected with, or recovered from COVID-19 were included in the dataset. The repertoires were released in a freely available public database meant as a resource for research on the immune response to SARS-CoV-2.

With respect to this clone: Its specific antigen is unknown. No quality values exist for individual bases; no much larger clone is one base distant.

Participants in the prospective study were aged about 18 to 90 years, lived in 20 to 25 United States geographic areas, and enrolled through a virtual design. To assign participants to cohorts, the prospective study relied on clinical history that participants themselves reported in a screening survey and a study questionnaire. For ImmuneRACE Cohort 3, a participant was defined as recovered based on two consecutive negative NP/OP PCR tests, clearance by a healthcare professional, or resolution of symptoms. Mobile phlebotomists in the prospective study collected whole blood, serum and a nasopharyngeal or oropharyngeal swab from every participant. Additional blood draws and questionnaires over an approximately two-month period could optionally be provided by prospective study participants. Prospective study blood samples were shipped either frozen or at room temperature before DNA extraction. What the research found in general, with its limitations: Clinical and demographic metadata were provided uncurated, with the amount varying by source and participant.

TCRbeta CDR3 regions were amplified from genomic DNA using the immunoSEQ Assay, a bias-controlled multiplex PCR. The authors' analysis ran thus. The number of nucleated cells in each sample was estimated from the amplification of reference gene primers within the assay. To quantify the absolute abundance of each unique TCRbeta CDR3 rearrangement, sequence reads were collapsed and filtered. For each sample, productive Simpson clonality was calculated by taking the square root of Simpson's diversity index across productive rearrangements. TCRdb holds this immuneACCESS table with in-frame rearrangements only. Some clones are missing; in checked studies, unresolved V genes explain under half, and the rest has no known cause. V and J calls and clone size are those listed in that table; D and trimming were worked out from the DNA. This sample has more than 200,000 clones in its table, and around 88% of those were observed once. The top ten hold about 4% of the sample.

The cysteine opens and the phenylalanine closes a CDR3 of 17 amino acids. The sequence is cut down to CDR3 DNA, 51 bases in frame from base 1. This TCR came from a woman aged 25-40 years who had recovered from COVID-19. The specimen sequenced was PBMCs or T cells enriched from blood (not recorded which). This sequence uses TRBV12-2 and TRBJ2-7; TRBD1, the D gene given by the table, was not confirmed from the DNA. TRBV12-2 is a documented pseudogene. The CDR3 here reads CASRLFPGTGGIYEQYF. The DNA sequence is TGTGCAAGTCGCTTATTCCCCGGGACAGGGGGCATCTACGAGCAGTACTTC.